The 27 T cell receptor beta chains reported below all come from one sample, sequenced in a study of T cell responses to AZD1222 COVID-19 vaccine. Here immunoSEQ multiplex PCR was the method, and the copy in TCRdb shows in-frame clones only, minus some. The repertoire holds 130,000 to 150,000 clones, roughly 88% seen once, with about 3.3% in the top ten. The material sequenced was peripheral blood, taken on day 0 of MenACWY control vaccination. The receptors originated from an adult in good health.

V is TRBV21-1 and J is TRBJ1-3; the D call TRBD1 from the table was never checked on the DNA. TRBV21-1 is tagged as a pseudogene. The CDR3 has 13 residues. CDR3 sequence reads: CASTYRGGNTIYF. The CDR3 nucleotides are TGTGCCAGCACCTACAGGGGGGGAAACACCATATATTTT.

The V call is TRBV6-1, the J call TRBJ2-5; 10 bases match TRBD2. The CDR3 spans 16 residues. The junction had 11 bases not matched to a gene; V was cut back by 3 bases and J by 7 bases. Per germline, CDR1 MNHNS and CDR2 SASEGT. The CDR3: CASSDRAGGPLGTQYF. The CDR3 bases are TGTGCCAGCAGTGATAGAGCGGGAGGGCCTTTAGGGACCCAGTACTTC.

The chain links TRBV5-4 to TRBJ2-3; TRBD2 agrees at 12 bases. This CDR3 region has 19 residues. After removal of 2 bases from V and 2 bases from J, the junction contained 12 bases not matched to a gene. CDR1 is SGHNT and CDR2 is YYREEE in the germline V gene (reference sequence). The CDR3: CASSFGELAGGRPTDTQYF. The CDR3 DNA reads as TGTGCCAGCAGCTTCGGTGAACTAGCGGGGGGAAGACCCACAGATACGCAGTATTTT.

V usage is TRBV3-1 (or the pseudogene TRBV3-2) and J usage is TRBJ1-1, with TRBD1 matching over 7 bases. V trimming: 4 bases; J trimming: 4 bases; junction bases outside the gene matches: 9. The CDR3 consists of 15 residues. In germline, CDR1 is LGHDT, CDR2 YNNKEL (reference sequence). The CDR3, as DNA: TGTGCCAGCAGCCCTGTCCATGACAGGGCCACTGAAGCTTTCTTT. Protein: CASSPVHDRATEAFF.

This chain uses TRBV11-3 with TRBJ2-7, with 9 bases that match TRBD2. J lost 2 bases, V lost 3 bases, and 11 bases had no gene match. Germline V gene sequence: CDR1 SGHNT, CDR2 YENEEA. The CDR3 covers 17 residues. Here the CDR3 reads CASSFGGGAVNPYEQYF. The DNA for the CDR3 is TGTGCCAGCAGCTTCGGCGGGGGGGCAGTTAACCCCTACGAGCAGTACTTC.

This sequence joins TRBV7-2 and TRBJ2-5; the match to TRBD2 covers 12 bases. J gave up 5 bases and V 3 bases, and 4 bases lay outside the gene matches. Germline assignment: CDR1 SGHTA and CDR2 FQGNSA. This CDR3 contains 15 residues. CDR3 in amino acids: CASSFGLAGTETQYF. The CDR3 DNA reads as TGTGCCAGCAGCTTCGGACTAGCGGGAACTGAGACCCAGTACTTC.

This chain connects TRBV2 to TRBJ2-7, with D unclear. Trimming took off 7 bases at V and 2 bases at J, with 9 bases between the two ends. Germline CDR1 reads SNHLY; CDR2 reads FYNNEI. The CDR3 has 12 residues. The CDR3 DNA sequence: TGTGCCAGCAAGGTCCGAACCTACGAGCAGTACTTC. Its protein is CASKVRTYEQYF. Full variable domain (remainder filled in from reference TRBV2 and TRBJ2-7): EPEVTQTPSHQVTQMGQEVILRCVPISNHLYFYWYRQILGQKVEFLVSFYNNEISEKSEIFDDQFSVERPDGSNFTLKIRSTKLEDSAMYFCASKVRTYEQYFGPGTRLTVT.

This clone was seen a single time. The rearrangement joins TRBV4-1 to TRBJ2-2; D remains unclear. In germline, CDR1 is MGHRA, CDR2 YSYEKL. The CDR3 runs to 15 residues. V was trimmed by 0 bases and J by 5 bases, leaving 10 bases between them. Here the CDR3 reads CASSQDPGKTGELFF. In DNA, the CDR3 is TGCGCCAGCAGCCAAGATCCAGGAAAAACCGGGGAGCTGTTTTTT.

The chain links TRBV11-3 to TRBJ2-2, with D uncertain. This CDR3 contains 15 residues. V lost 5 bases and J lost 1, with 11 bases in between. Germline V gene lookup returns CDR1 SGHNT and CDR2 YENEEA. The CDR3 DNA sequence: TGTGCCAGCAGCCGATACGATGGGAACACCGGGGAGCTGTTTTTT. This codes for CASSRYDGNTGELFF.

The chain carries TRBV5-1 and TRBJ2-1, with unresolved D. Germline V gives CDR1 SGHRS, CDR2 YFSETQ. This CDR3 has 15 amino acids. Trimming removed 4 bases from V and 8 bases from J, with 19 bases in between. CDR3 protein: CASSLEGFSWDEQFF. The CDR3 nucleotides read TGCGCCAGCAGCCTCGAAGGGTTCTCATGGGATGAGCAGTTCTTC.

The rearrangement joins TRBV19 to TRBJ1-1, with D possibly TRBD1 on 6 matching bases. CDR3 length: 15 residues. The ends were cut back, 1 base at V and 1 base at J, with 10 bases in the middle. Germline V CDR1 and CDR2: LNHDA, SQIVND (reference sequence). The CDR3 region has the DNA TGTGCCAGTAGTATAGGCCCGACAGGGAACACTGAAGCTTTCTTT. This gives the protein CASSIGPTGNTEAFF.

The chain joins TRBV18 to TRBJ2-7, with D possibly matching TRBD1 (5 bases). The CDR3 contains 13 residues. CDR1 and CDR2 from the germline V gene are KGHSH and LQKENI. The V gene lost 4 bases and the J gene lost 4 bases, with 11 bases spanning the gap. CDR3 coding DNA: TGTGCCAGCTCACTTGGGGCATCATACGAGCAGTACTTC. Translated, it gives CASSLGASYEQYF. Using reference TRBV18 and TRBJ2-7 for the parts outside the CDR3, the full variable domain is NAGVMQNPRHLVRRRGQEARLRCSPMKGHSHVYWYRQLPEEGLKFMVYLQKENIIDESGMPKERFSAEFPKEGPSILRIQQVVRGDSAAYFCASSLGASYEQYFGPGTRLTVT.

This clone was seen once. This chain uses TRBV7-2 with TRBJ2-4; D tentatively fits TRBD1 or TRBD2 (5 bases each). Germline CDR1 reads SGHTA; CDR2 reads FQGNSA. The V and J ends lost 0 bases and 6 bases respectively, with 15 bases between them. The CDR3 is 16 residues long. The CDR3 protein is CASSLAGHLGRNIQYF. CDR3 in DNA: TGTGCCAGCAGCTTAGCTGGACACTTAGGGAGAAACATTCAGTACTTC.

This clone has a single count. The CDR3 nucleotides are TGTGCCAGCAGCGACCGGGACAGGCAGCGTAGGAAGTATTTT. This sequence encodes CASSDRDRQRRKYF. The rearrangement joins TRBV7-9 to TRBJ2-3, with 8 bases lining up with TRBD1. CDR3 length equals 14 residues. Unmatched junction bases numbered 14, after V lost 5 bases and J lost 13 bases. Per the germline V gene, CDR1 is SEHNR and CDR2 is FQNEAQ (reference sequence). Complete variable domain (other parts from reference TRBV7-9 and TRBJ2-3): DTGVSQNPRHKITKRGQNVTFRCDPISEHNRLYWYRQTLGQGPEFLTYFQNEAQLEKSRLLSDRFSAERPKGSFSTLEIQRTEQGDSAMYLCASSDRDRQRRKYFGPGTRLTVL.

The chain combines TRBV4-2 with TRBJ1-5, with D possibly TRBD1 on 6 matching bases. Trimming removed 3 bases at V and 7 bases at J, with 13 bases between. CDR3 length: 14 residues. The germline V gene encodes CDR1 LGHNA and CDR2 YNFKEQ. The CDR3 protein is CASSQELQGQPQHF. CDR3 in DNA: TGTGCCAGCAGCCAGGAACTACAGGGCCAGCCCCAGCATTTT.

CDR3 DNA sequence: TGTGCCAGCAATCCTAGCGGGACGCCGTTCTTC. Protein sequence: CASNPSGTPFF. The chain couples TRBV2 to TRBJ2-1; 9 bases fit TRBD2. Germline CDR1 SNHLY, CDR2 FYNNEI. The CDR3 sequence is 11 residues long. With V trimmed by 7 bases and J by 15 bases, 7 bases remained unmatched.

The chain uses TRBV6-5 and TRBJ2-1; maybe TRBD2 (7 bases). This CDR3 comprises 15 residues. Germline V gene data show CDR1 as MNHEY and CDR2 as SVGAGI. V lost 6 bases, J lost 2 bases, and 14 bases lay in between. The CDR3 is CASRVSGGPYNEQFF. CDR3 in DNA: TGTGCCAGCAGGGTATCCGGGGGGCCCTACAATGAGCAGTTCTTC.

This clone was observed once. The chain joins TRBV9 to TRBJ1-1, with no clear D. The CDR3 is made up of 13 amino acids. Germline-derived CDR1 and CDR2 are SGDLS and YYNGEE. The germline V and J ends were trimmed by 0 bases and 4 bases, with 7 bases remaining between them. This chain's CDR3 is CASSVVGSTEAFF. CDR3 DNA: TGTGCCAGCAGCGTAGTTGGGTCCACTGAAGCTTTCTTT.

The chain links TRBV5-1 to TRBJ1-2; D not certain. Germline loops: CDR1 SGHRS, CDR2 YFSETQ. The CDR3 spans 12 residues. Trimming took off 4 bases at V and 0 bases at J, with 4 bases between the two ends. The CDR3 bases are TGCGCCAGCAGCACCACTAACTATGGCTACACCTTC. Protein: CASSTTNYGYTF.

This clone was recorded a few times. The chain links TRBV20-1 to TRBJ2-3; 12 nucleotides align to TRBD1. J was trimmed by 3 bases and V by 3 bases; bases with no gene match: 10. Germline V gene lookup returns CDR1 DFQATT and CDR2 SNEGSKA (reference sequence). This CDR3 is built from 17 residues. For the CDR3, the DNA is TGCAGTGCTAGTACTAGGGACAGGGGGCGACTAACAGATACGCAGTATTTT. Its translation: CSASTRDRGRLTDTQYF.

The chain carries TRBV29-1 and TRBJ2-1; D is possibly TRBD1 or TRBD2 (6 bases each). This CDR3 contains 12 residues. CDR1 SQVTM and CDR2 ANQGSEA come from the germline V gene. The V gene lost 3 bases and the J gene lost 6 bases, with 9 bases spanning the gap. CDR3 sequence (DNA): TGCAGCGTTGATCGGGGGCTCAATGAGCAGTTCTTC. This translates into CSVDRGLNEQFF.

The chain employs TRBV21-1 and TRBJ2-3; the DNA was not compared with TRBD1, the D call given in the table. TRBV21-1 is reported as a pseudogene. The CDR3 is made up of 19 amino acids. The CDR3 spells CASSPQGDRDGGGTDTQYF. The CDR3, as DNA: TGTGCCAGCAGCCCCCAAGGGGACAGGGACGGCGGTGGTACAGATACGCAGTATTTT.

The chain recombines TRBV10-3 with TRBJ2-7; no reliable D call. V lost 0 bases to trimming and J lost 6 bases, with 9 bases between them. Germline CDR1 reads ENHRY; CDR2 reads SYGVKD. The length of the CDR3 is 13 residues. The CDR3 DNA sequence: TGTGCCATCAGTGAGTCGACCTACAGCGAGCAGTACTTC. It specifies CAISESTYSEQYF.

V and J are TRBV10-3 and TRBJ1-4, with 11 bases aligning to TRBD1. V gave up 4 bases and J gave up 8 bases; unmatched junction bases: 12. The CDR3 is 17 residues long. Germline V lookup: CDR1 ENHRY, CDR2 SYGVKD. The CDR3 sequence is CAISARPGQGVEEKLFF. CDR3 bases: TGTGCCATCAGTGCTCGTCCGGGACAGGGGGTGGAGGAAAAACTGTTTTTT.

Note on this clone: Other DNA sequences in this sample translate to the same CDR3. This rearrangement joins TRBV5-1 to TRBJ2-5, with a tentative D call TRBD1 (6 bases). The CDR3 consists of 13 residues. Germline assignment: CDR1 SGHRS and CDR2 YFSETQ. V was clipped by 4 bases and J by 2 bases, with 9 bases between them. CDR3 DNA sequence: TGCGCCAGCAGCCTACAGGGACAAGAGACCCAGTACTTC. Translating gives CASSLQGQETQYF.

The CDR3 loop is CASTDRDRTLSGNTIYF. The CDR3 DNA sequence: TGTGCCAGCACGGACAGGGATCGAACTCTCTCTGGAAACACCATATATTTT. This chain joins TRBV6-4 and TRBJ1-3, with 8 bases matching TRBD1. This CDR3 contains 17 residues. V dropped 7 bases and J dropped 0; count of bases not matched to a gene: 11. Germline V lookup: CDR1 MRHNA, CDR2 SNTAGT.

The chain uses TRBV2 and TRBJ2-7, with D uncertain. Trimming cost V 8 bases and J 6 bases, with 14 bases left between them. The germline CDR1 and CDR2 sequences are SNHLY and FYNNEI. This CDR3 has 12 amino acids. This CDR3 reads CASLRDGGEQYF. The CDR3 DNA reads TGTGCCAGCCTCAGAGATGGCGGCGAGCAGTACTTC.